The next 11 T cell receptor beta chains were all read from a single sample in a study of beta chain features in type 1 diabetes. Whole-study results and caveats: Moderate yet significant TCRB CDR3 shortening was seen in Type 1 diabetes patients in all four CD4+ subsets.

Sequencing targeted expressed TCRB transcripts, as all isolated RNA had been reverse transcribed. Assay used: immunoSEQ multiplex PCR; TCRdb lists only in-frame clones, some missing. The data contain hundreds of thousands of clones, approximately 12% of them singletons. Their antigens are not known. What was sequenced was naive CD4+ T cells from blood. The receptors shown here come from a woman in her late teens or twenties with type 1 diabetes.

DNA for the CDR3: TGTGCCAGCAGGTCAACAGGTTCTGGGGCCAACGTCCTGACTTTC. This translates into CASRSTGSGANVLTF. The rearrangement joins TRBV6-5 to TRBJ2-6; D is possibly TRBD1 (5 bases). The CDR3 runs to 15 residues. The V gene lost 6 bases and the J gene lost 1 base, with 10 bases spanning the gap. CDR1 is MNHEY and CDR2 is SVGAGI in the germline V gene.

This clone was counted a few times. V gene TRBV9 combines with J gene TRBJ1-1; D remains unclear. Trimming shortened V by 3 bases and J by 12 bases, and 21 bases separated the two germline ends. The CDR3 totals 14 residues. CDR1 SGDLS and CDR2 YYNGEE come from the germline V gene. CDR3 nucleotide sequence: TGTGCCAGCAGCGCCCCCGGGATCACTCCGGCACCTTTCTTT. Translating it yields CASSAPGITPAPFF.

This clone was seen a handful of times. V gene TRBV7-9 combines with J gene TRBJ1-1; D is perhaps TRBD1 (5 bases). The CDR3 is made up of 14 amino acids. Germline V gene lookup returns CDR1 SEHNR and CDR2 FQNEAQ (reference sequence). Trimming removed 1 base from V and 0 bases from J, with 6 bases in between. DNA of the CDR3: TGTGCCAGCAGCTTAGTAGGGGTGAACACTGAAGCTTTCTTT. Its protein product is CASSLVGVNTEAFF.

The chain combines TRBV7-2 with TRBJ2-7, with TRBD1 matching over 10 bases. Trimming at V came to 5 bases and at J to 5 bases, leaving 18 bases not matched to a gene. The CDR3 contains 18 residues. Germline V gives CDR1 SGHTA, CDR2 FQGNSA. The chain's CDR3 is CASSKAPYRDRGFDEQYF. The CDR3 DNA follows: TGTGCCAGCAGCAAAGCACCCTACCGGGACAGGGGATTCGACGAGCAGTACTTC.

The chain recombines TRBV13 with TRBJ2-6; a weak D match, TRBD2 (6 bases). Germline-derived CDR1 and CDR2 are PRHDT and FYEKMQ (reference sequence). This CDR3 has 17 residues. Trimming stripped 1 base from V and 1 base from J, with 11 bases between. DNA for the CDR3: TGTGCCAGCAGCTTAGTGCCAGGGAGGTCTGGGGCCAACGTCCTGACTTTC. Encoded protein: CASSLVPGRSGANVLTF. Together with reference TRBV13 and TRBJ2-6, the CDR3 gives the full variable domain: AAGVIQSPRHLIKEKRETATLKCYPIPRHDTVYWYQQGPGQDPQFLISFYEKMQSDKGSIPDRFSAQQFSDYHSELNMSSLELGDSALYFCASSLVPGRSGANVLTFGAGSRLTVL.

This clone was detected a few times. The gene calls are TRBV27 and TRBJ2-4, with 8 bases aligning to TRBD2. V was pared by 4 bases and J by 2 bases, with 7 bases of the junction left unmatched. The CDR3 has 16 amino acids. Germline CDR1 reads MNHEY; CDR2 reads SMNVEV (reference sequence). This chain's CDR3 is CASSYRAGVSKNIQYF. The CDR3 nucleotides are TGTGCCAGCAGTTACCGAGCGGGAGTATCCAAAAACATTCAGTACTTC.

The chain couples TRBV30 to TRBJ2-3, with D possibly matching TRBD2 (6 bases). This CDR3 is 13 amino acids long. The germline gives CDR1 GTSNPN, CDR2 SVGIG (reference sequence). V lost 8 bases, J lost 2 bases, and 14 bases lay in between. CDR3 coding DNA: TGTGCCCGAACTGGAGGGCCCACAGATACGCAGTATTTT. Protein sequence: CARTGGPTDTQYF.

The chain has TRBV5-1 and TRBJ2-2, with 7 bases aligning to TRBD2. Germline V gene sequence: CDR1 SGHRS, CDR2 YFSETQ. V was clipped by 4 bases and J by 4 bases; unmatched bases: 13. CDR3 size: 17 residues. CDR3 amino acids: CASSPGLSTVGTGELFF. Written as DNA, the CDR3 is TGCGCCAGCAGCCCGGGACTATCCACCGTTGGCACCGGGGAGCTGTTTTTT. The full variable domain, in which reference TRBV5-1 and TRBJ2-2 provide the parts outside the CDR3, is KAGVTQTPRYLIKTRGQQVTLSCSPISGHRSVSWYQQTPGQGLQFLFEYFSETQRNKGNFPGRFSGRQFSNSRSEMNVSTLELGDSALYLCASSPGLSTVGTGELFFGEGSRLTVL.

V is TRBV6-6 and J is TRBJ1-2; D call uncertain. This CDR3 is built from 14 residues. CDR1 and CDR2 (germline): MNHNY, SVGAGI (reference sequence). V gave up 0 bases and J gave up 2 bases, with 7 bases separating them. The CDR3 loop is CASSYSGGNYGYTF. The CDR3 DNA sequence: TGTGCCAGCAGTTACTCTGGCGGGAACTATGGCTACACCTTC.

Only a few counts were recorded for this clone. Written as DNA, the CDR3 is TGCGCCAGCAGCACTACCGGGACAGGGGGTACTGAAGCTTTCTTT. Translated: CASSTTGTGGTEAFF. The rearrangement links TRBV5-1 to TRBJ1-1, with 11 bases lining up with TRBD1. CDR1 is SGHRS, CDR2 YFSETQ, per germline. The CDR3 totals 15 residues. The V and J ends lost 4 bases and 5 bases, in that order; junction bases with no gene match: 7.

This clone has more than one count but fewer than ten. The V call is TRBV2, the J call TRBJ2-7; 9 bases are a match to TRBD1. Germline V gene lookup returns CDR1 SNHLY and CDR2 FYNNEI. The ends lost 4 bases at V and 7 bases at J; junction bases unmatched: 8. CDR3 size: 14 residues. The chain's CDR3 is CASSGVDRGNEQYF. In DNA, the CDR3 is TGTGCCAGCAGTGGGGTGGACAGGGGTAATGAGCAGTACTTC.